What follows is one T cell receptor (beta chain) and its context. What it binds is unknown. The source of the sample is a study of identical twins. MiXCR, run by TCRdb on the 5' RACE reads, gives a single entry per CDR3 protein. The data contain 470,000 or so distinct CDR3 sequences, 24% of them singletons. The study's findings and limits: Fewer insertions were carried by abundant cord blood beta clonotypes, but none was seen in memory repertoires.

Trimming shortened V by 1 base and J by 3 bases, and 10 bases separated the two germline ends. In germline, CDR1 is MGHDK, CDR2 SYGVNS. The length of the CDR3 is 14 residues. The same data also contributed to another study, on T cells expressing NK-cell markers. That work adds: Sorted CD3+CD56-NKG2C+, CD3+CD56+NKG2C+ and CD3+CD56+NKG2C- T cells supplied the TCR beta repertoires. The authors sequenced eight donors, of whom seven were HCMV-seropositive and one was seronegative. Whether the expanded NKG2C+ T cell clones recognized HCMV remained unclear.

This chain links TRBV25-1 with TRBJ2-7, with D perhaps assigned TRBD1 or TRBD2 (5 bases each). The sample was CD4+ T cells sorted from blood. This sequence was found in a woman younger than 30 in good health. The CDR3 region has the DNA TGTGCCAGCAGTGAATCGGGGACGAGCTACGAGCAGTACTTC. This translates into CASSESGTSYEQYF.